These 22 T cell receptor beta chains share one sample of origin, sequenced in a study of T cell responses to AZD1222 COVID-19 vaccine. Produced via immunoSEQ multiplex PCR; TCRdb's table is partial and in-frame only. The table lists some 180,000 clones, 85% to 95% of them singletons. Sequenced here: peripheral blood, sampled 28 days after the second dose of the MenACWY control vaccine. Receptors originate from an adult who received the MenACWY meningococcal vaccine as a control.

The count of this clone is one. The genes are TRBV2 and TRBJ2-5, with D hard to call. The V gene's germline CDR1 is SNHLY and CDR2 FYNNEI. The CDR3 consists of 13 residues. Trimming took off 7 bases at V and 2 bases at J, with 11 bases between the two ends. The CDR3 DNA sequence: TGTGCCAGCACCCAACGGCCTCAAGAGACCCAGTACTTC. Translated: CASTQRPQETQYF.

The rearrangement links TRBV12-3 or TRBV12-4 to TRBJ2-3, with a weak D call TRBD2 (6 bases). Trimming stripped 3 bases from V and 11 bases from J, with 15 bases between. This CDR3 is built from 13 residues. The CDR3 region is CASSFRQTREQYF. For the CDR3, the DNA is TGTGCCAGCAGTTTTCGGCAGACTAGGGAGCAGTATTTT.

The genes are TRBV6-5 and TRBJ1-2; 9 bases are shared with TRBD1. The germline gives CDR1 MNHEY, CDR2 SVGAGI. This CDR3 is built from 13 residues. Losses at the gene ends were 6 bases for V and 7 bases for J; bases not matched to a gene: 6. The CDR3 sequence is CASSLGQGTGYTF. The CDR3 DNA reads TGTGCCAGCAGCTTGGGACAGGGAACTGGCTACACCTTC.

V usage is TRBV28 and J usage is TRBJ2-5, with D uncertain. V lost 6 bases and J 2 bases, leaving 13 bases between the germline ends. This CDR3 region has 14 residues. The germline CDR1 and CDR2 sequences are MDHEN and SYDVKM. CDR3 bases: TGTGCCAGCAGCCTCCTTGGCCCTCAAGAGACCCAGTACTTC. It yields the protein CASSLLGPQETQYF.

The chain couples TRBV6-2 or TRBV6-3 to TRBJ1-5; the D gene is possibly TRBD1 (6 bases). CDR1 is MNHEY and CDR2 is SVGEGT in the germline V gene. CDR3 length equals 13 residues. Trimming took 2 bases from V and 6 from J, leaving 8 bases between them. CDR3 loop: CASSYTGRQPQHF. The CDR3 nucleotides are TGTGCCAGCAGTTACACAGGGCGTCAGCCCCAGCATTTT.

The rearrangement links TRBV4-2 to TRBJ1-6; 8 bases match TRBD1. The germline gives CDR1 LGHNA, CDR2 YNFKEQ. CDR3 length equals 18 residues. The V gene end was trimmed by 3 bases and the J gene end by 0 bases; junction bases not matched to a gene: 7. The CDR3, as DNA: TGTGCCAGCAGCCAGGGGATCACAGGGGGCTCCTATAATTCACCCCTCCACTTT. Amino acid sequence: CASSQGITGGSYNSPLHF.

V usage is TRBV19 and J usage is TRBJ1-4; D is unresolved. This CDR3 has 14 amino acids. The V end was cut by 6 bases, the J end by 6 bases, with 14 bases between. From germline, CDR1 is LNHDA and CDR2 SQIVND (reference sequence). CDR3: CASRRSGVDEKLFF. Written as DNA, the CDR3 is TGTGCCAGTAGGCGCTCGGGAGTAGATGAAAAACTGTTTTTT.

This CDR3 reads CASSVEGTGSDEQFF. CDR3 bases: TGTGCCAGCAGCGTAGAGGGGACAGGGTCCGATGAGCAGTTCTTC. The chain links TRBV9 to TRBJ2-1; 9 nucleotides align to TRBD1. The CDR3 runs 15 residues. V gave up 0 bases and J gave up 8 bases; unmatched junction bases: 6. Germline loops: CDR1 SGDLS, CDR2 YYNGEE. Filled out from reference TRBV9 and TRBJ2-1, the complete variable domain reads DSGVTQTPKHLITATGQRVTLRCSPRSGDLSVYWYQQSLDQGLQFLIQYYNGEERAKGNILERFSAQQFPDLHSELNLSSLELGDSALYFCASSVEGTGSDEQFFGPGTRLTVL.

The chain combines TRBV7-3 with TRBJ1-6, with a possible D match to TRBD1 (5 bases). The germline CDR1 and CDR2 sequences are SGHTA and FQGTGA. V was clipped by 2 bases and J by 9 bases, with 11 bases between them. The CDR3 totals 14 residues. The CDR3 DNA sequence: TGTGCCAGCAGCTTAGGGCAGGGCTCTTCACCCCTCCACTTT. This codes for CASSLGQGSSPLHF.

The V and J genes are TRBV15 and TRBJ1-2; D is ambiguous. The V gene's germline CDR1 is LNHNV and CDR2 YYDKDF (reference sequence). Trimming took 0 bases from V and 4 from J, leaving 12 bases between them. This CDR3 comprises 15 residues. The DNA of the CDR3 is TGTGCCACCAGCAGAGATAAGGAAGCCTCCTATGGCTACACCTTC. This sequence encodes CATSRDKEASYGYTF. Full variable domain (missing parts from reference TRBV15 and TRBJ1-2): DAMVIQNPRYQVTQFGKPVTLSCSQTLNHNVMYWYQQKSSQAPKLLFHYYDKDFNNEADTPDNFQSRRPNTSFCFLDIRSPGLGDTAMYLCATSRDKEASYGYTFGSGTRLTVV.

The chain carries TRBV30 and TRBJ1-5, with TRBD1 as a possible D gene (5 bases). The germline gives CDR1 GTSNPN, CDR2 SVGIG (reference sequence). The CDR3 spans 15 residues. Trimming removed 1 base from V and 0 bases from J, with 10 bases in between. The CDR3 DNA is TGTGCCTGGAGTGCGGGGGGGAATAGCAATCAGCCCCAGCATTTT. Protein: CAWSAGGNSNQPQHF. The full variable domain, completed using reference TRBV30 and TRBJ1-5, is SQTIHQWPATLVQPVGSPLSLECTVEGTSNPNLYWYRQAAGRGLQLLFYSVGIGQISSEVPQNLSASRPQDRQFILSSKKLLLSDSGFYLCAWSAGGNSNQPQHFGDGTRLSIL.

V and J are TRBV30 and TRBJ1-5; no reliable D call. The germline gives CDR1 GTSNPN, CDR2 SVGIG (reference sequence). CDR3 length: 13 residues. V gave up 2 bases and J gave up 3 bases, with 8 bases separating them. The CDR3 DNA follows: TGTGCCTGGAGTACCGCCTACAATCAGCCCCAGCATTTT. Encoded protein: CAWSTAYNQPQHF. The full variable domain, with the rest looked up from reference TRBV30 and TRBJ1-5, is SQTIHQWPATLVQPVGSPLSLECTVEGTSNPNLYWYRQAAGRGLQLLFYSVGIGQISSEVPQNLSASRPQDRQFILSSKKLLLSDSGFYLCAWSTAYNQPQHFGDGTRLSIL.

The chain is built from TRBV5-1 and TRBJ2-3; D unresolved. Germline V gene sequence: CDR1 SGHRS, CDR2 YFSETQ. There are 18 residues in the CDR3. V was cut by 0 bases and J by 0 bases, with 17 bases left in between. Written as DNA, the CDR3 is TGCGCCAGCAGCTTGGGGCGTTTGTGGCCCGCTAGCACAGATACGCAGTATTTT. Amino acid sequence: CASSLGRLWPASTDTQYF.

V is TRBV11-2 and J is TRBJ1-3; D is perhaps TRBD1 (5 bases). CDR3 size: 17 residues. Looked up from germline, CDR1 is SGHAT and CDR2 is FQNNGV. Deletions cut 4 bases from V and 0 bases from J, with 16 bases between. The CDR3 DNA is TGTGCCAGCAGCTCCTACGTGGGGGGGGTCTCTGGAAACACCATATATTTT. It codes for CASSSYVGGVSGNTIYF.

This clone appeared a single time. The rearrangement links TRBV7-8 to TRBJ1-1; D uncertain. Looked up from germline, CDR1 is SGHVS and CDR2 is FQNEAQ. The CDR3 covers 13 residues. Trimming took 5 bases from V and 7 from J, leaving 14 bases between them. The CDR3 bases are TGTGCCAGCAGCCCAGGTTTGACGGTTGAAGCTTTCTTT. This encodes CASSPGLTVEAFF.

The genes are TRBV12-3 or TRBV12-4 and TRBJ1-2; D gene uncertain. The V end was cut by 6 bases, the J end by 2 bases, with 4 bases between. The CDR3 loop spans 11 amino acids. The DNA of the CDR3 is TGTGCCAGCAGGGAGAACTATGGCTACACCTTC. Encoded protein: CASRENYGYTF.

V gene TRBV10-3 combines with J gene TRBJ1-1; no firm D call. CDR1 ENHRY and CDR2 SYGVKD come from the germline V gene. CDR3 length: 12 residues. Between the trimmed V and J ends, which lost 6 bases and 2 bases, there was a span of 7 bases. CDR3 in amino acids: CAISVTNTEAFF. The CDR3 nucleotides read TGTGCCATCAGCGTCACCAACACTGAAGCTTTCTTT.

The J gene is TRBJ2-3, the V gene TRBV28; 15 positions agree with TRBD2. The CDR3 is 16 amino acids. CDR1 is MDHEN, CDR2 SYDVKM, per germline. V dropped 5 bases and J dropped 11; count of bases not matched to a gene: 11. The CDR3 DNA reads TGTGCCAGCAGTCCCGGACTAGCGGGGGGGCAAGCGAGGCAGTATTTT. The encoded protein is CASSPGLAGGQARQYF.

The V call is TRBV5-4, the J call TRBJ2-2, with 7 bases fitting TRBD1. The germline gives CDR1 SGHNT, CDR2 YYREEE (reference sequence). V dropped 4 bases and J dropped 4; count of bases not matched to a gene: 16. The CDR3 consists of 18 residues. The CDR3 region is CASSSAETGPAVTGELFF. CDR3 DNA sequence: TGTGCCAGCAGCAGCGCCGAGACAGGGCCTGCAGTCACCGGGGAGCTGTTTTTT.

On this clone itself: Different DNA sequences within this sample yield the same CDR3. This chain joins TRBV7-9 and TRBJ1-2, with 8 bases identical to TRBD1. There are 13 residues in the CDR3. From germline, CDR1 is SEHNR and CDR2 FQNEAQ (reference sequence). The V and J ends lost 4 bases and 3 bases, in that order; junction bases with no gene match: 1. This CDR3 is CASSSGGYYGYTF. As DNA, the CDR3 is TGTGCCAGCAGCTCAGGGGGCTACTATGGCTACACCTTC.

The chain joins TRBV7-8 to TRBJ2-1; perhaps TRBD1 as D (6 bases). V was clipped by 4 bases and J by 2 bases, with 15 bases between them. The CDR3 has 16 residues. Germline V lookup: CDR1 SGHVS, CDR2 FQNEAQ. The CDR3 coding sequence is TGTGCCAGCAGCTACCCCCCAGCAGGGGCCTACAATGAGCAGTTCTTC. The encoded protein is CASSYPPAGAYNEQFF.

This rearrangement joins TRBV2 to TRBJ1-1; 9 nucleotides agree with TRBD1. With V trimmed by 7 bases and J by 5 bases, 11 bases remained unmatched. The V gene's germline CDR1 is SNHLY and CDR2 FYNNEI. The CDR3 has 15 residues. The CDR3 sequence is CASTPDRGSSTEAFF. In DNA form, the CDR3 reads TGTGCCAGCACTCCCGACAGGGGGTCGAGTACTGAAGCTTTCTTT.